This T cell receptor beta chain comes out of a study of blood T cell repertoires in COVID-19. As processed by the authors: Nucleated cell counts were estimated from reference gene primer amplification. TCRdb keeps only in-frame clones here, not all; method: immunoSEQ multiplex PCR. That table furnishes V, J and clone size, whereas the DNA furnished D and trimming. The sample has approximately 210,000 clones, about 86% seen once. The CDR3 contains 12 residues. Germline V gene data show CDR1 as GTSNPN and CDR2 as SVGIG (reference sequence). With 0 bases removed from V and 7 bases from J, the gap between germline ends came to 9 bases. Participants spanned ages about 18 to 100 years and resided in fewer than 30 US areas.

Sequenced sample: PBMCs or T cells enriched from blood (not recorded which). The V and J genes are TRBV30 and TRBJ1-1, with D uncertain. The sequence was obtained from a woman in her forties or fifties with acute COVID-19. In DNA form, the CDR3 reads TGTGCCTGGAGTGTAATGGGCCTTGAAGCTTTCTTT. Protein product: CAWSVMGLEAFF.